The 27 T cell receptor beta chains presented below share a single source sample, sequenced in a study of T cells in Graves' hyperthyroidism and ophthalmopathy (dated by TCRdb to between 2018 and 2021). The library was obtained by multiplex PCR. Reads for this sample came from an Illumina HiSeq 2000. The TCR beta CDR3 regions were amplified from the RNA transcripts. A first-round RT-PCR of the TCR CDR3 used the HTBI primer set with the Qiagen OneStep RT-PCR kit. TCRdb reran the public reads through fastp at Q25 and MiXCR, keeping productive beta chains. Here each entry gathers all rows of one CDR3 protein and keeps the most common genes and DNA. For this sample there are 640,000 or so distinct CDR3 sequences; 12% to 15% appear just once. The ten largest make up around 7% of the sample. The sequenced material came from blood. These receptors were obtained from a woman between 18 and 29 years old with Graves' ophthalmopathy.

This clonotype was observed many times. The chain recombines TRBV12-5 with TRBJ1-1; no reliable D call. The germline V gene encodes CDR1 LGHNT and CDR2 FRNRAP. V gave up 1 base and J gave up 7 bases, with 7 bases separating them. The length of the CDR3 is 12 residues. CDR3: CASGLGRGEAFF. The DNA for the CDR3 is TGTGCTAGTGGTTTGGGCAGAGGTGAAGCTTTCTTT.

This clonotype has a handful of counts. The chain is built from TRBV9 and TRBJ1-2; weak D call: TRBD1 (5 bases). Germline CDR1 reads SGDLS; CDR2 reads YYNGEE. With 0 bases removed from V and 8 bases from J, the gap between germline ends came to 14 bases. This CDR3 spans 14 amino acids. In nucleotides, the CDR3 is TGTGCCAGCAGCGTAGGGAACCGGGACGTCGGCTACACCTTC. Protein sequence: CASSVGNRDVGYTF.

J is TRBJ2-1 and V is TRBV11-2; D might be TRBD2 (5 bases). Germline V gene data show CDR1 as SGHAT and CDR2 as FQNNGV. V was pared by 3 bases and J by 5 bases, with 11 bases between. The CDR3 covers 14 residues. The CDR3 here is CASSFPSKHNEQFF. CDR3 DNA sequence: TGTGCCAGCAGCTTCCCTAGCAAACACAATGAGCAGTTCTTC. Full variable domain (rest looked up from reference TRBV11-2 and TRBJ2-1): EAGVAQSPRYKIIEKRQSVAFWCNPISGHATLYWYQQILGQGPKLLIQFQNNGVVDDSQLPKDRFSAERLKGVDSTLKIQPAKLEDSAVYLCASSFPSKHNEQFFGPGTRLTVL.

This clonotype has just a few counts. The chain carries TRBV19 and TRBJ1-1, with TRBD1 matching over 7 bases. This CDR3 is built from 20 residues. Trimming cost V 7 bases and J 1 base; bases outside gene matches: 24. The germline CDR1 and CDR2 sequences are LNHDA and SQIVND (reference sequence). Here the CDR3 reads CASTQRYGKQGMLTNTEAFF. The CDR3 bases are TGTGCCAGTACGCAGCGGTATGGCAAACAGGGGATGCTGACGAACACTGAAGCTTTCTTT.

The sample holds one count of this clonotype. A clone one base away is much larger, so this may be a read error. In nucleotides, the CDR3 is TGTGCCAGCAGTTACTCCTCGACTAGCGAGCATGAGCGGTTCTTC. Protein: CASSYSSTSEHERFF. The gene calls are TRBV6-6 and TRBJ2-1, with 8 bases identical to TRBD2. The CDR3 consists of 15 residues. Looked up from germline, CDR1 is MNHNY and CDR2 is SVGAGI (reference sequence).

This clonotype was recorded a few times. This sequence joins TRBV3-1 and TRBJ1-1; 9 bases match TRBD1. Per the germline V gene, CDR1 is LGHDT and CDR2 is YNNKEL (reference sequence). CDR3 length: 16 residues. Trimming cost V 1 base and J 0 bases; bases outside gene matches: 3. The CDR3 sequence is CASSQGGQGLNTEAFF. For the CDR3, the DNA is TGTGCCAGCAGCCAAGGGGGACAGGGCCTGAACACTGAAGCTTTCTTT.

This clonotype has only a few counts. The chain couples TRBV5-6 to TRBJ1-1; D gene uncertain. This CDR3 has 12 amino acids. In germline, CDR1 is SGHDT, CDR2 YYEEEE. V lost 3 bases and J 6 bases, leaving 9 bases between the germline ends. This chain's CDR3 is CASSYTGPEAFF. For the CDR3, the DNA is TGTGCCAGCAGCTATACCGGCCCTGAAGCTTTCTTT. The whole variable domain, filled in from reference TRBV5-6 and TRBJ1-1, reads DAGVTQSPTHLIKTRGQQVTLRCSPKSGHDTVSWYQQALGQGPQFIFQYYEEEERQRGNFPDRFSGHQFPNYSSELNVNALLLGDSALYLCASSYTGPEAFFGQGTRLTVV.

This clonotype was counted a few times. The rearrangement links TRBV7-9 to TRBJ1-3; no clear D gene. V lost 5 bases and J 2 bases, leaving 13 bases between the germline ends. The CDR3 contains 15 residues. Germline V CDR1 and CDR2: SEHNR, FQNEAQ (reference sequence). The CDR3, as DNA: TGTGCCAGCAGCAAAGTAGGGCCAACTGGAAACACCATATATTTT. This gives the protein CASSKVGPTGNTIYF.

This clonotype was seen at least ten times. V is TRBV7-8 and J is TRBJ1-2; D call uncertain. The CDR3 loop spans 13 amino acids. Germline CDR1 reads SGHVS; CDR2 reads FQNEAQ. Trimming stripped 3 bases from V and 7 bases from J, with 12 bases between. The CDR3 DNA sequence: TGTGCCAGCAGCTTGCACCGATTGGGTGGCTACACCTTC. Translation gives CASSLHRLGGYTF.

The V gene is TRBV24-1, the J gene TRBJ1-1; the match to TRBD1 covers 8 bases. Per the germline V gene, CDR1 is KGHDR and CDR2 is SFDVKD. This CDR3 is 15 amino acids long. The ends lost 6 bases at V and 1 base at J; junction bases unmatched: 6. CDR3 protein: CATSNTGTGNTEAFF. The DNA for the CDR3 is TGTGCCACCAGTAATACAGGGACAGGGAACACTGAAGCTTTCTTT.

This chain links TRBV10-3 with TRBJ2-7, with a tentative D call TRBD1 (6 bases). Trimming shortened V by 8 bases and J by 4 bases, and 12 bases separated the two germline ends. Germline loops: CDR1 ENHRY, CDR2 SYGVKD. CDR3 length: 12 amino acids. The CDR3 DNA follows: TGTGCCATCGCAGGGACATCTTACGAGCAGTACTTC. Encoded protein: CAIAGTSYEQYF.

This clonotype was recorded at least ten times. V and J are TRBV9 and TRBJ1-1, with D possibly matching TRBD1 (6 bases). V lost 4 bases, J lost 9 bases, and 13 bases lay in between. The CDR3 covers 12 residues. The germline gives CDR1 SGDLS, CDR2 YYNGEE. Written as DNA, the CDR3 is TGTGCCAGCAGCCCCGGCAGGGGAAAAGCTTTCTTT. Translation: CASSPGRGKAFF.

This clonotype has a handful of counts. J is TRBJ1-5 and V is TRBV28; possible D gene TRBD1, 5 bases. V was shortened by 3 bases and J by 7 bases, with 13 bases between the two germline ends. CDR1 MDHEN and CDR2 SYDVKM come from the germline V gene. The CDR3 extends over 14 amino acids. In nucleotides, the CDR3 is TGTGCCAGCAGTTTCTGGGGTCCAGGGCAGCCCCAGCATTTT. This translates into CASSFWGPGQPQHF. Together with reference TRBV28 and TRBJ1-5, the CDR3 gives the full variable domain: DVKVTQSSRYLVKRTGEKVFLECVQDMDHENMFWYRQDPGLGLRLIYFSYDVKMKEKGDIPEGYSVSREKKERFSLILESASTNQTSMYLCASSFWGPGQPQHFGDGTRLSIL.

This clonotype was observed many times. The rearrangement links TRBV30 to TRBJ2-7, with TRBD2 matching 12 bases. V lost 2 bases, J lost 6 bases, and 8 bases stayed unmatched. Germline-derived CDR1 and CDR2 are GTSNPN and SVGIG (reference sequence). The CDR3 spans 15 residues. The CDR3 DNA reads TGTGCCTGGAGTCCCCGACTAGCGGGAGCACGCGAGCAGTACTTC. Its protein product is CAWSPRLAGAREQYF.

This clonotype was picked up many times. CDR3 sequence (DNA): TGTGCCAGCAGCCCCCTCGAGGGACCCCAGTACTTC. Translation gives CASSPLEGPQYF. This chain connects TRBV7-2 to TRBJ2-5; either TRBD1 or TRBD2 may supply D (5 bases each). Germline V gene lookup returns CDR1 SGHTA and CDR2 FQGNSA. This CDR3 has 12 amino acids. The V and J ends lost 5 bases and 9 bases respectively, with 13 bases between them. Looking up the rest from reference TRBV7-2 and TRBJ2-5 gives the full variable domain: GAGVSQSPSNKVTEKGKDVELRCDPISGHTALYWYRQSLGQGLEFLIYFQGNSAPDKSGLPSDRFSAERTGGSVSTLTIQRTQQEDSAVYLCASSPLEGPQYFGPGTRLLVL.

In this sample, this clonotype turned up a few times. The chain combines TRBV12-3 or TRBV12-4 with TRBJ2-7; D possibly corresponds to TRBD1 (5 bases). This CDR3 region has 13 residues. Trimming took 5 bases from V and 4 from J, leaving 12 bases between them. CDR3 protein: CASSLSTVYEQYF. As DNA, the CDR3 is TGTGCCAGCAGTCTGTCGACAGTATACGAGCAGTACTTC.

This clonotype occurred a few times. The J gene is TRBJ2-1, the V gene TRBV27, with 9 bases that match TRBD2. CDR3 length: 19 amino acids. Germline V gives CDR1 MNHEY, CDR2 SMNVEV (reference sequence). J gave up 0 bases and V 4 bases, and 13 bases lay outside the gene matches. CDR3 sequence reads: CASSWRRQKAGGSYNEQFF. CDR3 sequence (DNA): TGTGCCAGCAGTTGGCGACGGCAAAAAGCGGGAGGCTCCTACAATGAGCAGTTCTTC.

This clonotype was detected many times. The J gene is TRBJ2-2, the V gene TRBV5-1, with no clear D. Germline values: CDR1 SGHRS, CDR2 YFSETQ. This CDR3 contains 13 residues. V shed 0 bases and J shed 6 bases, with 6 bases lying between them. This CDR3 reads CASSLGVSGELFF. The CDR3 bases are TGCGCCAGCAGCTTGGGAGTGTCCGGGGAGCTGTTTTTT.

In the case of this clonotype: A much bigger clone sits one base away, suggesting this may be a read error. The chain employs TRBV24-1 and TRBJ2-1; 9 bases match TRBD2. Unmatched junction bases numbered 8, after V lost 0 bases and J lost 9 bases. This CDR3 has 16 amino acids. Germline-derived CDR1 and CDR2 are KGHDR and SFDVKD. In DNA, the CDR3 is TGTGCCACCAGTGATTTGTTGGTAGCGGGAGCCGGTGAGCAGTTCTTC. This gives the protein CATSDLLVAGAGEQFF.

The chain joins TRBV12-3 or TRBV12-4 to TRBJ1-5; 8 nucleotides line up with TRBD1. This CDR3 has 14 amino acids. V shed 4 bases and J 7 bases; nucleotides not matched to a gene: 6. The chain's CDR3 is CASSWTGRRQPQHF. The CDR3 DNA follows: TGTGCCAGCAGTTGGACAGGGAGAAGGCAGCCCCAGCATTTT.

Ten or more counts support this clonotype. The rearrangement links TRBV2 to TRBJ2-3; 10 bases agree with TRBD2. The trim removed 10 bases at V and 6 bases at J, leaving 13 bases unmatched. The CDR3 length is 15 residues. Germline V gives CDR1 SNHLY, CDR2 FYNNEI. In DNA, the CDR3 is TGTGCCACCGAGGAAGCGGGAGGGGGGCCGGATACGCAGTATTTT. Translating gives CATEEAGGGPDTQYF. The full variable domain, its missing parts supplied by reference TRBV2 and TRBJ2-3, is EPEVTQTPSHQVTQMGQEVILRCVPISNHLYFYWYRQILGQKVEFLVSFYNNEISEKSEIFDDQFSVERPDGSNFTLKIRSTKLEDSAMYFCATEEAGGGPDTQYFGPGTRLTVL.

Only a few counts were recorded for this clonotype. The chain joins TRBV4-3 to TRBJ2-2; TRBD2 matches 13 bases. V was pared by 1 base and J by 7 bases, with 3 bases of the junction left unmatched. The CDR3 is 16 amino acids. Germline values: CDR1 LGHNA, CDR2 YSLEER. The CDR3 sequence: CASSQGLAGGIGELFF. Written as DNA, the CDR3 is TGCGCCAGCAGCCAAGGACTAGCGGGAGGCATCGGGGAGCTGTTTTTT.

This clonotype appeared many times. The DNA of the CDR3 is TGTGCCAGCAGCCGTAGCGGGCTGAGGCGGAACACCTACAATGAGCAGTTCTTC. Amino acid sequence: CASSRSGLRRNTYNEQFF. This chain connects TRBV12-3 or TRBV12-4 to TRBJ2-1; 7 bases map to TRBD2. The V segment lost 6 bases and the J segment 2 bases; nucleotides outside the gene matches: 16. The CDR3 length is 18 residues.

This clonotype came up many times. The chain employs TRBV9 and TRBJ2-2; no clear D. Deletions cut 0 bases from V and 1 base from J, with 4 bases between. The CDR3 is 14 amino acids. Germline V gene lookup returns CDR1 SGDLS and CDR2 YYNGEE. Written as DNA, the CDR3 is TGTGCCAGCAGCGTAGCAGGGAACACCGGGGAGCTGTTTTTT. This gives the protein CASSVAGNTGELFF. Looking up the rest from reference TRBV9 and TRBJ2-2 gives the full variable domain: DSGVTQTPKHLITATGQRVTLRCSPRSGDLSVYWYQQSLDQGLQFLIQYYNGEERAKGNILERFSAQQFPDLHSELNLSSLELGDSALYFCASSVAGNTGELFFGEGSRLTVL.

In this sample, this clonotype turned up a few times. The chain combines TRBV9 with TRBJ2-1; no clear D. V dropped 3 bases and J dropped 3 bases, with 19 bases sitting between them. CDR3 length: 17 residues. Germline V gene data show CDR1 as SGDLS and CDR2 as YYNGEE. CDR3 in amino acids: CASSDPPFASHYNEQFF. The CDR3, as DNA: TGTGCCAGCAGCGACCCCCCGTTTGCTAGTCACTACAATGAGCAGTTCTTC.

In its sample, this clonotype was seen many times. The CDR3 region is CASSPLAGASEQFF. The CDR3 DNA reads TGTGCCAGCAGCCCATTAGCGGGAGCGAGTGAGCAGTTCTTC. The V gene is TRBV9, the J gene TRBJ2-1, with 9 bases fitting TRBD2. The V segment lost 4 bases and the J segment 9 bases; nucleotides outside the gene matches: 8. Germline V gene sequence: CDR1 SGDLS, CDR2 YYNGEE. The CDR3 is 14 amino acids.

This chain joins TRBV7-9 and TRBJ2-3, with D tentatively TRBD2 (6 bases). Trimming removed 3 bases from V and 2 bases from J, with 18 bases in between. Germline V CDR1 and CDR2: SEHNR, FQNEAQ (reference sequence). There are 17 residues in the CDR3. The CDR3 DNA reads as TGTGCCAGCAGCTTTATCTTAGATCGGAGGGCCACAGATACGCAGTATTTT. Translation: CASSFILDRRATDTQYF.